The 12 T cell receptor beta chains listed next were all sequenced from one sample in a study of blood T cell repertoires in COVID-19. Assay used: immunoSEQ multiplex PCR; TCRdb lists only in-frame clones, some missing. Among 250,000 to 350,000 clones listed, around 90% were seen once. The sequenced sample was peripheral blood. These receptors originate from a woman between 35 and 50 years old who had recovered from COVID-19.

This chain uses TRBV29-1 with TRBJ1-2; a weak D match, TRBD1 (5 bases). CDR3 length: 11 residues. From germline, CDR1 is SQVTM and CDR2 ANQGSEA. V lost 7 bases and J 3 bases, leaving 9 bases between the germline ends. CDR3 sequence reads: CSGSGDYGYTF. DNA of the CDR3: TGCAGCGGATCGGGGGACTATGGCTACACCTTC.

The chain recombines TRBV2 with TRBJ1-2, with 7 bases matching TRBD1. The germline V gene has CDR1 SNHLY and CDR2 FYNNEI. CDR3 length equals 16 residues. V lost 4 bases to trimming and J lost 5 bases; unmatched junction nucleotides: 13. The CDR3: CASSGPNLGQFYGYTF. CDR3 bases: TGTGCCAGCAGTGGCCCGAACTTGGGACAGTTTTATGGCTACACCTTC.

This chain uses TRBV5-1 with TRBJ2-5; 9 bases line up with TRBD1. Germline loops: CDR1 SGHRS, CDR2 YFSETQ. With 4 bases clipped from V and 2 bases from J, the junction kept 6 bases outside the gene matches. The CDR3 runs 15 residues. CDR3 sequence reads: CASSLQGARQETQYF. The CDR3, as DNA: TGCGCCAGCAGCCTACAGGGGGCGCGACAAGAGACCCAGTACTTC.

The chain is built from TRBV7-8 and TRBJ2-1; D remains unclear. Between the trimmed V and J ends, which lost 5 bases and 6 bases, there was a span of 8 bases. The CDR3 is made up of 12 amino acids. Germline values: CDR1 SGHVS, CDR2 FQNEAQ. The CDR3 nucleotides are TGTGCCAGCAGCGCTGCGTCCAATGAGCAGTTCTTC. Its protein is CASSAASNEQFF.

This clone was seen more than once but under ten times. The chain uses TRBV11-2 and TRBJ2-2; D is possibly TRBD1 (5 bases). CDR3 length: 16 amino acids. CDR1 and CDR2 (germline): SGHAT, FQNNGV. Deletions cut 5 bases from V and 1 base from J, with 14 bases between. CDR3 sequence reads: CASSPQAGKNTGELFF. In DNA, the CDR3 is TGTGCCAGCAGCCCCCAAGCAGGGAAGAACACCGGGGAGCTGTTTTTT. The full variable domain, its missing parts supplied by reference TRBV11-2 and TRBJ2-2, is EAGVAQSPRYKIIEKRQSVAFWCNPISGHATLYWYQQILGQGPKLLIQFQNNGVVDDSQLPKDRFSAERLKGVDSTLKIQPAKLEDSAVYLCASSPQAGKNTGELFFGEGSRLTVL.

The rearrangement uses TRBV30 and TRBJ2-7; D not resolved. Germline V gives CDR1 GTSNPN, CDR2 SVGIG (reference sequence). V was clipped by 0 bases and J by 7 bases, with 7 bases between them. The CDR3 spans 11 residues. This CDR3 reads CAWSVSWEQYF. The CDR3 DNA sequence: TGTGCCTGGAGTGTAAGCTGGGAGCAGTACTTC.

V gene TRBV24-1 combines with J gene TRBJ2-1; 8 nucleotides align to TRBD1. After removal of 1 base from V and 0 bases from J, the junction contained 7 bases not matched to a gene. This CDR3 has 18 amino acids. The germline V gene encodes CDR1 KGHDR and CDR2 SFDVKD. The CDR3 sequence is CATSDFRQGPSSYNEQFF. CDR3 DNA sequence: TGTGCCACCAGTGATTTCCGACAGGGGCCTAGCTCCTACAATGAGCAGTTCTTC.

This clone occurred once. V gene TRBV18 combines with J gene TRBJ2-4; maybe TRBD1 (6 bases). Between the trimmed V and J ends, which lost 0 bases and 1 base, there was a span of 22 bases. The CDR3 sequence is 20 residues long. Germline V gene sequence: CDR1 KGHSH, CDR2 LQKENI. The CDR3: CASSPPGGGPKGHAKNIQYF. The CDR3 region has the DNA TGTGCCAGCTCACCACCAGGGGGTGGCCCAAAGGGACATGCCAAAAACATTCAGTACTTC.

The CDR3 nucleotides are TGTGCCATCAACCGGGATTTCCCCCCTGAAGCTTTCTTT. Amino acids: CAINRDFPPEAFF. The chain carries TRBV10-3 and TRBJ1-1; D ambiguous. CDR3 length: 13 residues. Germline V CDR1 and CDR2: ENHRY, SYGVKD. V was pared by 7 bases and J by 6 bases, with 15 bases between.

This clone was observed a single time. For the CDR3, the DNA is TGTGCCAGCAGCGGCGGGACAGGGAATGAGCAGTTCTTC. This codes for CASSGGTGNEQFF. The chain uses TRBV7-3 and TRBJ2-1; 9 nucleotides match TRBD1. Germline V gene sequence: CDR1 SGHTA, CDR2 FQGTGA. With V trimmed by 5 bases and J by 7 bases, 3 bases remained unmatched. CDR3 size: 13 residues.

The rearrangement uses TRBV18 and TRBJ2-6; D not certain. The CDR3 has 15 residues. Germline assignment: CDR1 KGHSH and CDR2 LQKENI. Between the trimmed V and J ends, which lost 5 bases and 2 bases, there was a span of 10 bases. The CDR3: CASSTRGTGANVLTF. The CDR3 DNA reads TGTGCCAGCTCAACGAGAGGAACTGGGGCCAACGTCCTGACTTTC.

This sequence joins TRBV11-2 and TRBJ2-2, with 10 bases aligning to TRBD2. CDR3 length: 16 amino acids. Unmatched junction bases numbered 8, after V lost 5 bases and J lost 5 bases. Germline CDR1 and CDR2: SGHAT and FQNNGV. CDR3 amino acids: CASSGSGRAGTGELFF. CDR3 sequence (DNA): TGTGCCAGCAGCGGGAGCGGGAGGGCCGGGACCGGGGAGCTGTTTTTT.